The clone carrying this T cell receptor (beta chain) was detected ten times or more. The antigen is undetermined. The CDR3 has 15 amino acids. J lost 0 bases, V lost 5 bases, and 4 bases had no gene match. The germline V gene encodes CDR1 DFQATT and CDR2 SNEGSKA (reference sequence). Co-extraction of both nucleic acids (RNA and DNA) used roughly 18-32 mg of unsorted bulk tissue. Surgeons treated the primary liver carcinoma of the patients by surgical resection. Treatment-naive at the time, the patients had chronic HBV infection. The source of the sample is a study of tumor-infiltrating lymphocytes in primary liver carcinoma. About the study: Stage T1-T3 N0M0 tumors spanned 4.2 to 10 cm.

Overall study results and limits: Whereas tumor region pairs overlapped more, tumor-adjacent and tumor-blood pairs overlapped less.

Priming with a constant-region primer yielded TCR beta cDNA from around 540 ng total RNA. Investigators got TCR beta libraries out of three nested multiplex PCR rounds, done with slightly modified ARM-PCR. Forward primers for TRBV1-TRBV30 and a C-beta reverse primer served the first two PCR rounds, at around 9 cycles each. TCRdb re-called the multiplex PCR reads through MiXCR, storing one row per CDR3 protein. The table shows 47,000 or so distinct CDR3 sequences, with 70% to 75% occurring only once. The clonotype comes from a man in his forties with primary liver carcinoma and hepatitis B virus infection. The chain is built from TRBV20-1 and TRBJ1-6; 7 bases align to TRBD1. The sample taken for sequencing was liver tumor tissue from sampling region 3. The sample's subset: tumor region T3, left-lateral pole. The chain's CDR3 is CSAPGDSSYNSPLHF. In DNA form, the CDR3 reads TGCAGTGCTCCAGGGGACAGCTCCTATAATTCACCCCTCCACTTT.